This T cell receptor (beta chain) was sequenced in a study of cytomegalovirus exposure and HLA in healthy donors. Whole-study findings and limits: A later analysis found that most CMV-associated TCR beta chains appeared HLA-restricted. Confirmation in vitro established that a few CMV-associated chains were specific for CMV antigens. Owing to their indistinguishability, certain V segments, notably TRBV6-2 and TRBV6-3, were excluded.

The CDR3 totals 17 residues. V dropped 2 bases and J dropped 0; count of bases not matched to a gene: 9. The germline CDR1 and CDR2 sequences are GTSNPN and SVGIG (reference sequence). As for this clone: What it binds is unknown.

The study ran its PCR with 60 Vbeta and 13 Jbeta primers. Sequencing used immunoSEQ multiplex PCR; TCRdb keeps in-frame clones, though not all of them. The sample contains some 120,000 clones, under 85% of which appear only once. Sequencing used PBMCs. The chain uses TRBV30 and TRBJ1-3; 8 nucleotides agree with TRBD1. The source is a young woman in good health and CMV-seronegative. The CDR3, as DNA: TGTGCCTGGAGTCGGGGGACAGGAACCCTCTCTGGAAACACCATATATTTT. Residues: CAWSRGTGTLSGNTIYF.